The clone carrying this T cell receptor (beta chain) was observed many times. The CDR3 extends over 15 amino acids. V was clipped by 4 bases and J by 0 bases; unmatched bases: 2. CDR1 is SGHDN, CDR2 FVKESK, per germline. These data are taken from a study of T cells in Graves' hyperthyroidism and ophthalmopathy. A NOSPECS grade of at least 4, a Clinical Activity Score of at least 3 and duration under 3 months were recorded in ophthalmopathy patients. Diagnoses rested on clinical symptoms, serum thyroxine and TRAb, thyroid ultrasound and orbital computed tomography. The source material, RNA transcripts, was used to amplify TCR beta CDR3 regions. Initially, a first-round RT-PCR of the TCR CDR3 employed the HTBI primer set. In TCRdb, the multiplex PCR reads were re-called with MiXCR into one record per CDR3 protein. Among fewer than 450,000 distinct CDR3 sequences listed, about an eighth were seen once.

The sequenced material came from blood. The V and J genes are TRBV14 and TRBJ2-7; 11 bases map to TRBD2. This receptor was obtained from a middle-aged man with Graves' ophthalmopathy. CDR3 nucleotide sequence: TGTGCCAGCAGCCTTGGGACTAGCGGCTCCTACGAGCAGTACTTC. It specifies CASSLGTSGSYEQYF.